These 21 T cell receptor beta chains share one sample of origin, sequenced in a study of blood T cell repertoires in COVID-19. TCRdb's copy holds only in-frame clones and misses some; the assay was immunoSEQ multiplex PCR. The sample lists about 300,000 clones, around nine tenths occurring once. Sequencing was carried out using peripheral blood. These receptor sequences come from a woman in her twenties or thirties with COVID-19, enrolled during active disease.

Here the CDR3 reads CSVFSTNEKLFF. In DNA form, the CDR3 reads TGCAGCGTTTTCTCAACTAATGAAAAACTGTTTTTT. The rearrangement uses TRBV29-1 and TRBJ1-4, with D hard to call. Germline V CDR1 and CDR2: SQVTM, ANQGSEA. The CDR3 spans 12 residues. The V end was cut by 5 bases, the J end by 0 bases, with 4 bases between. Full variable domain (rest looked up from reference TRBV29-1 and TRBJ1-4): SAVISQKPSRDICQRGTSLTIQCQVDSQVTMMFWYRQQPGQSLTLIATANQGSEATYESGFVIDKFPISRPNLTFSTLTVSNMSPEDSSIYLCSVFSTNEKLFFGSGTQLSVL.

The chain links TRBV27 to TRBJ2-2; tentative D call: TRBD1 (7 bases). Germline CDR1 MNHEY, CDR2 SMNVEV (reference sequence). V was clipped by 5 bases and J by 4 bases, with 14 bases between them. The CDR3 consists of 15 residues. CDR3 bases: TGTGCCAGCAGTCCGACAGGGAGGATCACCGGGGAGCTGTTTTTT. Residues: CASSPTGRITGELFF.

The V and J genes are TRBV10-3 and TRBJ1-4; D not resolved. The length of the CDR3 is 14 residues. CDR1 ENHRY and CDR2 SYGVKD come from the germline V gene. The V gene lost 3 bases and the J gene lost 4 bases, with 9 bases spanning the gap. The CDR3 reads CAISERGINEKLFF. Written as DNA, the CDR3 is TGTGCCATCAGTGAAAGAGGGATTAATGAAAAACTGTTTTTT.

V usage is TRBV10-3 and J usage is TRBJ1-1; D ambiguous. V lost 0 bases to trimming and J lost 5 bases, with 10 bases between them. Per the germline V gene, CDR1 is ENHRY and CDR2 is SYGVKD. This CDR3 is built from 14 residues. The DNA of the CDR3 is TGTGCCATCAGTGAGTCTAGTGATTGGACTGAAGCTTTCTTT. Protein product: CAISESSDWTEAFF.

V and J are TRBV19 and TRBJ2-5; D gene uncertain. This CDR3 has 12 amino acids. V was pared by 5 bases and J by 2 bases, with 6 bases between. The germline gives CDR1 LNHDA, CDR2 SQIVND (reference sequence). This chain's CDR3 is CASSLTQETQYF. CDR3 nucleotides: TGTGCCAGTAGTCTAACTCAAGAGACCCAGTACTTC.

The V and J genes are TRBV9 and TRBJ1-1, with D perhaps TRBD1 (5 bases). Germline-derived CDR1 and CDR2 are SGDLS and YYNGEE. V shed 0 bases and J shed 7 bases, with 13 bases lying between them. This CDR3 contains 14 residues. CDR3 loop: CASSVVYGGGEAFF. CDR3 in DNA: TGTGCCAGCAGCGTAGTTTACGGCGGGGGTGAAGCTTTCTTT.

The genes are TRBV7-9 and TRBJ1-1; TRBD1 agrees at 7 bases. This CDR3 is 16 amino acids long. Losses at the gene ends were 1 base for V and 1 base for J; bases not matched to a gene: 6. Germline V lookup: CDR1 SEHNR, CDR2 FQNEAQ (reference sequence). The CDR3 sequence: CASSLEWPGGNTEAFF. The CDR3 bases are TGTGCCAGCAGCTTAGAGTGGCCAGGGGGGAACACTGAAGCTTTCTTT.

The count of this clone is one. The chain is built from TRBV15 and TRBJ1-6; the D is unclear. The CDR3 is 16 amino acids. Per germline, CDR1 LNHNV and CDR2 YYDKDF (reference sequence). The V end was cut by 1 base, the J end by 7 bases, with 14 bases between. The CDR3 loop is CATSRGVRERNSPLHF. CDR3 coding DNA: TGTGCCACCAGCAGAGGGGTGAGGGAGAGAAATTCACCCCTCCACTTT.

The V and J genes are TRBV11-3 and TRBJ2-1, with 7 bases fitting TRBD2. Germline V gene data show CDR1 as SGHNT and CDR2 as YENEEA. This CDR3 comprises 16 residues. V dropped 1 base and J dropped 2; count of bases not matched to a gene: 5. CDR3 coding DNA: TGTGCCAGCAGCTTAGTTGCGGGGGATCCCTACAATGAGCAGTTCTTC. Translating gives CASSLVAGDPYNEQFF.

The chain employs TRBV7-9 and TRBJ2-5; 7 bases are a match to TRBD1. This CDR3 is 14 amino acids long. V lost 2 bases and J lost 5; bases outside the gene matches: 5. Looked up from germline, CDR1 is SEHNR and CDR2 is FQNEAQ (reference sequence). CDR3 DNA: TGTGCCAGCAGCTTACTACAGGGGTTGGAGACCCAGTACTTC. It yields the protein CASSLLQGLETQYF.

This clone was counted once. The V call is TRBV14, the J call TRBJ2-1, with 12 bases identical to TRBD2. V was clipped by 4 bases and J by 10 bases; unmatched bases: 8. The CDR3 has 15 amino acids. CDR1 SGHDN and CDR2 FVKESK come from the germline V gene. The CDR3 spells CASSPNLAGGAEQFF. CDR3 nucleotide sequence: TGTGCCAGCAGCCCGAATCTAGCGGGGGGGGCGGAGCAGTTCTTC. The whole variable domain, filled in from reference TRBV14 and TRBJ2-1, reads EAGVTQFPSHSVIEKGQTVTLRCDPISGHDNLYWYRRVMGKEIKFLLHFVKESKQDESGMPNNRFLAERTGGTYSTLKVQPAELEDSGVYFCASSPNLAGGAEQFFGPGTRLTVL.

The genes are TRBV9 and TRBJ2-1; the D gene is possibly TRBD2 (7 bases). Trimming removed 0 bases from V and 4 bases from J, with 11 bases in between. The CDR3 totals 15 residues. CDR1 and CDR2 (germline): SGDLS, YYNGEE. CDR3 sequence reads: CASSVEGGQYNEQFF. In nucleotides, the CDR3 is TGTGCCAGCAGCGTAGAGGGGGGGCAGTACAATGAGCAGTTCTTC.

This sequence joins TRBV7-9 and TRBJ1-2; TRBD1 agrees at 9 bases. The germline CDR1 and CDR2 sequences are SEHNR and FQNEAQ (reference sequence). This CDR3 spans 14 amino acids. With 6 bases clipped from V and 7 bases from J, the junction kept 9 bases outside the gene matches. Written as DNA, the CDR3 is TGTGCCAGCAGGCCGACCGGGACAGGGTTTGGCTACACCTTC. Residues: CASRPTGTGFGYTF.

The V and J genes are TRBV6-5 and TRBJ1-5; 9 nucleotides agree with TRBD1. This CDR3 contains 14 residues. With 4 bases clipped from V and 8 bases from J, the junction kept 6 bases outside the gene matches. CDR1 is MNHEY, CDR2 SVGAGI, per germline. This CDR3 reads CASSSQTGGKPQHF. The CDR3 nucleotides are TGTGCCAGCAGTTCCCAGACAGGGGGAAAGCCCCAGCATTTT.

The CDR3 nucleotides read TGCGCCAGCAGACCGCCAGGGGGGTCCTACAATGAGCAGTTCTTC. Translation gives CASRPPGGSYNEQFF. The chain carries TRBV4-1 and TRBJ2-1, with TRBD1 as a possible D gene (7 bases). V lost 6 bases and J 1 base, leaving 13 bases between the germline ends. The CDR3 is made up of 15 amino acids. Germline V gives CDR1 MGHRA, CDR2 YSYEKL.

The chain carries TRBV5-1 and TRBJ1-1; 7 nucleotides align to TRBD1. CDR1 and CDR2 (germline): SGHRS, YFSETQ. The junction had 2 bases not matched to a gene; V was cut back by 0 bases and J by 3 bases. This CDR3 spans 14 amino acids. In nucleotides, the CDR3 is TGCGCCAGCAGCTTGGCCACAGGGGACACTGAAGCTTTCTTT. The encoded protein is CASSLATGDTEAFF.

The J gene is TRBJ1-3, the V gene TRBV4-1; 9 bases map to TRBD1. The CDR3 has 16 residues. Germline V CDR1 and CDR2: MGHRA, YSYEKL. V gave up 4 bases and J gave up 4 bases; unmatched junction bases: 8. CDR3 sequence (DNA): TGCGCCAGCAGCCCACAGGGGGCTGCGGCAGGAAACACCATATATTTT. Its protein is CASSPQGAAAGNTIYF.

The rearrangement links TRBV11-2 to TRBJ2-5; D is perhaps TRBD2 (6 bases). With 4 bases removed from V and 7 bases from J, the gap between germline ends came to 13 bases. Germline values: CDR1 SGHAT, CDR2 FQNNGV. There are 13 residues in the CDR3. CDR3 sequence reads: CASSSGLLPTQYF. CDR3 nucleotide sequence: TGTGCCAGCAGCTCTGGACTACTTCCGACCCAGTACTTC.

The genes are TRBV7-6 and TRBJ2-2; TRBD1 matches 11 bases. The CDR3 has 15 residues. Germline V gene data show CDR1 as SGHVS and CDR2 as FNYEAQ. Trimming cost V 5 bases and J 5 bases; bases outside gene matches: 4. The CDR3 DNA follows: TGTGCCAGCAGCGCCCGGGACAGGGGGACCGGGGAGCTGTTTTTT. It encodes CASSARDRGTGELFF. Drawing the rest from reference TRBV7-6 and TRBJ2-2, the complete variable domain is GAGVSQSPRYKVTKRGQDVALRCDPISGHVSLYWYRQALGQGPEFLTYFNYEAQQDKSGLPNDRFSAERPEGSISTLTIQRTEQRDSAMYRCASSARDRGTGELFFGEGSRLTVL.

The rearrangement joins TRBV21-1 to TRBJ1-6; TRBD1, the D gene given by the table, was not confirmed from the DNA. TRBV21-1 is reported as a pseudogene. The CDR3 runs 17 residues. CDR3 nucleotide sequence: TGTGCCAGCAGCGAGGGACAGGGGGCTATTTATAATTCACCCCTCCACTTT. This codes for CASSEGQGAIYNSPLHF.

This clone has more than one count but fewer than ten. The V call is TRBV6-5, the J call TRBJ2-5; 7 bases are shared with TRBD2. After removal of 5 bases from V and 3 bases from J, the junction contained 6 bases not matched to a gene. The CDR3 loop spans 14 amino acids. Per the germline V gene, CDR1 is MNHEY and CDR2 is SVGAGI. The CDR3 DNA follows: TGTGCCAGCAGTCCCGGGGGGACCGAAGAGACCCAGTACTTC. It codes for CASSPGGTEETQYF.